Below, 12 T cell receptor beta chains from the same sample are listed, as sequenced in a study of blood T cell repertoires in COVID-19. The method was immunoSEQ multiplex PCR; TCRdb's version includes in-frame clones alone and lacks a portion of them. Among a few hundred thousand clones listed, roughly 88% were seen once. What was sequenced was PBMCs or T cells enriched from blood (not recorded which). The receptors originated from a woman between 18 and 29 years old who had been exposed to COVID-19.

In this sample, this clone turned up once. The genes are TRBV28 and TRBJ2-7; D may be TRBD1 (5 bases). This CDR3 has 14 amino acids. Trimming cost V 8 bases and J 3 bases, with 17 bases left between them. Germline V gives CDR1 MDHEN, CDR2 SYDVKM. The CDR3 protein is CASLPQGRHYEQYF. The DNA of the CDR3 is TGTGCCAGCCTCCCTCAGGGCCGTCACTACGAGCAGTACTTC.

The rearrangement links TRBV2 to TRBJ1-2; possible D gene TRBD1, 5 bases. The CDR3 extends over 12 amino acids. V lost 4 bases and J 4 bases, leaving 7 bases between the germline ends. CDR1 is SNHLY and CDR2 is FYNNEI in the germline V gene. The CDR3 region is CASSGTLYGYTF. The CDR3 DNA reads TGTGCCAGCAGTGGGACACTCTATGGCTACACCTTC.

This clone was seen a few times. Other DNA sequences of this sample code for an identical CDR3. Here the CDR3 DNA reads TGTGCCAGTAGCAGGGGGCGATTCTATAGCAATCAGCCCCAGCATTTT. Translation gives CASSRGRFYSNQPQHF. This chain joins TRBV19 and TRBJ1-5, with 8 positions matching TRBD1. Germline V gives CDR1 LNHDA, CDR2 SQIVND (reference sequence). Germline trimming cut 6 bases from V and 0 bases from J; bases unmatched to any gene: 7. The CDR3 length is 16 residues.

The CDR3 DNA reads TGTGCCAGCAGCCCCCCTAACAATGAGCAGTTCTTC. Translation: CASSPPNNEQFF. The rearrangement links TRBV7-2 to TRBJ2-1; D unclear. The CDR3 is 12 residues long. Trimming removed 5 bases at V and 5 bases at J, with 7 bases between. Germline CDR1 SGHTA, CDR2 FQGNSA.

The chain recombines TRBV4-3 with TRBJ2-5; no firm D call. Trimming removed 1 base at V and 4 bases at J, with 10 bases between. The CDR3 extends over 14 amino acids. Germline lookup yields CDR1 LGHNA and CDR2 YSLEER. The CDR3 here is CASSQGASPETQYF. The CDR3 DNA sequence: TGCGCCAGCAGCCAAGGGGCCAGTCCAGAGACCCAGTACTTC.

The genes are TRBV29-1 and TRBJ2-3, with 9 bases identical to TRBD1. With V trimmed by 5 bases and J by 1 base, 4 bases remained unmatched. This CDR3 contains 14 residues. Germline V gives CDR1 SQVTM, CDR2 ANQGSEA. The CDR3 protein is CSVHRDRGTDTQYF. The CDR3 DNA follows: TGCAGCGTTCACCGGGACAGGGGCACAGATACGCAGTATTTT.

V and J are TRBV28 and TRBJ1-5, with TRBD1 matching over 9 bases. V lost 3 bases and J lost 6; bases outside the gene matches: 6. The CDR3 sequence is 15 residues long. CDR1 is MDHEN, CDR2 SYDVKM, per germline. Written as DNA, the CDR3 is TGTGCCAGCAGTTTTAACAGGGGGCTTAGTCAGCCCCAGCATTTT. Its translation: CASSFNRGLSQPQHF.

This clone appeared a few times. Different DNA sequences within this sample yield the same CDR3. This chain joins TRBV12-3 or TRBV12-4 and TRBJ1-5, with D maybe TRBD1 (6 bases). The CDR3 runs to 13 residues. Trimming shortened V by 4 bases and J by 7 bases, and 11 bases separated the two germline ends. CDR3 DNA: TGTGCCAGCAGTTCCGGGGGGGGCCAGCCCCAGCATTTT. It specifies CASSSGGGQPQHF.

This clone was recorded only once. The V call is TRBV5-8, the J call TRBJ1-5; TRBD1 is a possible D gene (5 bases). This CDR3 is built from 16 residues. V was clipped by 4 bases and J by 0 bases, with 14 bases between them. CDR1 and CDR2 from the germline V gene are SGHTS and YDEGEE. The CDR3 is CASSPLGGYSNQPQHF. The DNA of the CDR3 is TGTGCCAGCAGCCCTCTCGGGGGGTATAGCAATCAGCCCCAGCATTTT.

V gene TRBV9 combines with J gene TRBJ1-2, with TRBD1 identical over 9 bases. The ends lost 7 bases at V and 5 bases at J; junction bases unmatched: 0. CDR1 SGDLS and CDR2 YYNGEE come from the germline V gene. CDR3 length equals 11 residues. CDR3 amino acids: CASGQGYGYTF. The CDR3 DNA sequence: TGTGCCAGCGGACAGGGGTATGGCTACACCTTC.

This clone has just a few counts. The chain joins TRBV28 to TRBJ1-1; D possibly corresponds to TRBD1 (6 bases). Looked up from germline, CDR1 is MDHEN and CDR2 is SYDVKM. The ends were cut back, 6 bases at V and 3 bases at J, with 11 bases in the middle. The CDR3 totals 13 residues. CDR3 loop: CASSTGLHTEAFF. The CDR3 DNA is TGTGCCAGCAGCACAGGGTTGCACACTGAAGCTTTCTTT.

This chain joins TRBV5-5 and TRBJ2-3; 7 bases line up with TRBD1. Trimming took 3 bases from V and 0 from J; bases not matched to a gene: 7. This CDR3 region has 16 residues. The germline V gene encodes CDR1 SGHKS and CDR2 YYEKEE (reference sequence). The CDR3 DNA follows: TGTGCCAGCAGCTCCGACAGGGTCCCTAGCACAGATACGCAGTATTTT. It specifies CASSSDRVPSTDTQYF.